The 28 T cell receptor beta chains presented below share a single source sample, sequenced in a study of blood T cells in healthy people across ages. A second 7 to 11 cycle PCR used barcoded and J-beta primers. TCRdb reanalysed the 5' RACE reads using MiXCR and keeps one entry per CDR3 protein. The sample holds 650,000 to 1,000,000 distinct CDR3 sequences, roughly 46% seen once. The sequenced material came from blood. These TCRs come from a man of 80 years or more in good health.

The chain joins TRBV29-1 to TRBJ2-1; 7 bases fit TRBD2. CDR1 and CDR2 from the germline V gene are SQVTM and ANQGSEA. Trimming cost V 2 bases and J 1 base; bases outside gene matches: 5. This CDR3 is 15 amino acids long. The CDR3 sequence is CSVEREDLSYNEQFF. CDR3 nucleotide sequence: TGCAGCGTTGAACGGGAGGACCTTTCCTACAATGAGCAGTTCTTC.

The CDR3 loop is CASSLLTGQSNEQFF. The CDR3 nucleotides are TGTGCCAGCAGTCTTCTTACCGGACAGAGTAATGAGCAGTTCTTC. The rearrangement links TRBV27 to TRBJ2-1; tentatively, D is TRBD1 (6 bases). The CDR3 length is 15 residues. Germline V gives CDR1 MNHEY, CDR2 SMNVEV (reference sequence). Trimming pared 5 bases from V and 7 bases from J, leaving 18 bases between.

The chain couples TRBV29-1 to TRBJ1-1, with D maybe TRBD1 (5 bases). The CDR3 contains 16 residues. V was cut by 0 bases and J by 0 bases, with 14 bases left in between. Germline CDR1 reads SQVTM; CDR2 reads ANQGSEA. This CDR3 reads CSVEEYVREVNTEAFF. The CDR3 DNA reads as TGCAGCGTTGAAGAATATGTCAGGGAGGTGAACACTGAAGCTTTCTTT.

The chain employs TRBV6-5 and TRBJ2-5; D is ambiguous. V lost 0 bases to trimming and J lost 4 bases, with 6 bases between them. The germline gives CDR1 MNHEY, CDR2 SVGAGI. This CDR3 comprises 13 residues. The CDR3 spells CASSYSALETQYF. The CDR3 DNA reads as TGTGCCAGCAGTTACTCTGCTCTAGAGACCCAGTACTTC.

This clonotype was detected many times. The CDR3 DNA reads TGTGCCAGCAGCGTCGGACTAGCCCCCAACATTCAGTACTTC. Translation: CASSVGLAPNIQYF. The chain joins TRBV9 to TRBJ2-4; 8 bases are shared with TRBD2. This CDR3 has 14 residues. Germline CDR1 is SGDLS and CDR2 is YYNGEE. V shed 2 bases, J shed 7 bases, and the junction held 5 bases outside the gene matches.

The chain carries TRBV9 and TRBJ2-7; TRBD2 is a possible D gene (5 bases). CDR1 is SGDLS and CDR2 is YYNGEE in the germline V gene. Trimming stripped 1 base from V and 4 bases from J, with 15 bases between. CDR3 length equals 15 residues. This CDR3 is CASSVFPEGEYEQYF. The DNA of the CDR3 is TGTGCCAGCAGCGTATTCCCCGAGGGAGAATACGAGCAGTACTTC.

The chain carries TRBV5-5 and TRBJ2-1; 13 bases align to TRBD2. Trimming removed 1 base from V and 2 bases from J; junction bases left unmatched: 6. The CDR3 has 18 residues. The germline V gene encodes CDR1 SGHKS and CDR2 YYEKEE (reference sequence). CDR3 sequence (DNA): TGTGCCAGCAGCTTGTCTGGACTAGCGGGAGCGCCCTACAATGAGCAGTTCTTC. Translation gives CASSLSGLAGAPYNEQFF.

The CDR3 bases are TGTGCCATCAGCCGGGACAGGGAAACCGGGGAGCTGTTTTTT. Translation: CAISRDRETGELFF. This chain joins TRBV10-3 and TRBJ2-2; 9 bases are a match to TRBD1. This CDR3 has 14 residues. Germline CDR1 is ENHRY and CDR2 is SYGVKD. The ends lost 6 bases at V and 5 bases at J; junction bases unmatched: 4.

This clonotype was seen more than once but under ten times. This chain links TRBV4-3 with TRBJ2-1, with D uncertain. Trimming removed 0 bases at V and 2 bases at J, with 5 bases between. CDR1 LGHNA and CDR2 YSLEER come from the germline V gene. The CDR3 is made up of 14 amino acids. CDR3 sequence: CASSQDQTYNEQFF. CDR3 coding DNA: TGCGCCAGCAGCCAAGACCAGACCTACAATGAGCAGTTCTTC.

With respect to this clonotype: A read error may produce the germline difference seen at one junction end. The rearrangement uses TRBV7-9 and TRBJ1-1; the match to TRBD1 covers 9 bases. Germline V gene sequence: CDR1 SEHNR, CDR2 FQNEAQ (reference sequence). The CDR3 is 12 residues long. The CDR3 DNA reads TGTGCTAGCAGCTGGGACAGGGTTGAAGCTTTCTTT. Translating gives CASSWDRVEAFF.

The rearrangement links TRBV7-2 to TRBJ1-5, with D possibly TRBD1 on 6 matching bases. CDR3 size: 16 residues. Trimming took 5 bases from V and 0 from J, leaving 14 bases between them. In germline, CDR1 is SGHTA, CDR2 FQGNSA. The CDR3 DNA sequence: TGTGCCAGCAGCGTGTGGGGGGCCGATAGCAATCAGCCCCAGCATTTT. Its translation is CASSVWGADSNQPQHF.

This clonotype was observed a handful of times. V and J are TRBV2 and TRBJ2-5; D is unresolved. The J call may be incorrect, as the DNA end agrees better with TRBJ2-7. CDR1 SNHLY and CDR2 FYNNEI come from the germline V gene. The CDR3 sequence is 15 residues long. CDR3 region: CASRETPTLLNEQYF. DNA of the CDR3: TGTGCCAGCAGAGAGACTCCAACCTTGCTCAACGAGCAGTACTTC.

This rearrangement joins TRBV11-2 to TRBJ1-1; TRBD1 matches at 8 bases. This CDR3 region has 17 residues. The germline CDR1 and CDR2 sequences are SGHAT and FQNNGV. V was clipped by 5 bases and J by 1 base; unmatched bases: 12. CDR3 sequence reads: CASSPYRGQDKNTEAFF. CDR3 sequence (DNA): TGTGCCAGCAGCCCGTATAGGGGACAGGATAAGAACACTGAAGCTTTCTTT.

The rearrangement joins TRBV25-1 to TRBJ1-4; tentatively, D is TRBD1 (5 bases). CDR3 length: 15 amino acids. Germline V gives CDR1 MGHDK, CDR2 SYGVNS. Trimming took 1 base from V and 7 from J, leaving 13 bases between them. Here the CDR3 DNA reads TGTGCCAGCAGTGAATCGGTCAGGGCCTCTGAAAAACTGTTTTTT. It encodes CASSESVRASEKLFF. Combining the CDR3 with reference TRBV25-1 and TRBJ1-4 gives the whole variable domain EADIYQTPRYLVIGTGKKITLECSQTMGHDKMYWYQQDPGMELHLIHYSYGVNSTEKGDLSSESTVSRIRTEHFPLTLESARPSHTSQYLCASSESVRASEKLFFGSGTQLSVL.

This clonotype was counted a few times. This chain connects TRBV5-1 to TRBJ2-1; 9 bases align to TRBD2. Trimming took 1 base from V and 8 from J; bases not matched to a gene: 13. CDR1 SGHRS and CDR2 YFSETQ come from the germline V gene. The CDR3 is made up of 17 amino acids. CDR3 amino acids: CASSLNSGGRARHEQFF. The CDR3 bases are TGCGCCAGCAGCTTGAATTCGGGCGGGAGGGCCCGACATGAGCAGTTCTTC.

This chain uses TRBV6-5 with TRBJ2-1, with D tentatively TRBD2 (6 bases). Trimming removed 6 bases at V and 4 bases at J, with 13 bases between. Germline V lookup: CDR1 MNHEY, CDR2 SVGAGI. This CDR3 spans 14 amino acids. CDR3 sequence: CASSRDGGYNEQFF. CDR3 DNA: TGTGCCAGCAGCCGGGACGGGGGTTACAATGAGCAGTTCTTC.

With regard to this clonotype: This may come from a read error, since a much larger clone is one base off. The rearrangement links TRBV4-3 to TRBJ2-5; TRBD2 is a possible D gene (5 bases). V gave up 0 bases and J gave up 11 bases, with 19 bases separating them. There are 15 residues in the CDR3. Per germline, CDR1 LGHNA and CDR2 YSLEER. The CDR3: CASSQEGIGNNEQYF. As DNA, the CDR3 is TGCGCCAGCAGCCAAGAGGGAATCGGGAACAATGAGCAGTACTTC.

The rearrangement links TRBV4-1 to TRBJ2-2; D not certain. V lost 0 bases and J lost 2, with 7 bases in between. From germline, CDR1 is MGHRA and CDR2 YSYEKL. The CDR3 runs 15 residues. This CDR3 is CASSQDQRNTGELFF. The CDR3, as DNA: TGCGCCAGCAGCCAAGATCAGAGAAACACCGGGGAGCTGTTTTTT.

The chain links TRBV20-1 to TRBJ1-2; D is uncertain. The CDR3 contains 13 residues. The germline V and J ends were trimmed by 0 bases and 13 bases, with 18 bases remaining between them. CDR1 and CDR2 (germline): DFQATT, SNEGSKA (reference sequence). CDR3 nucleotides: TGCAGTGCTAGAGAATCCCCGACCGAAATTGGCACCTTC. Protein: CSARESPTEIGTF.

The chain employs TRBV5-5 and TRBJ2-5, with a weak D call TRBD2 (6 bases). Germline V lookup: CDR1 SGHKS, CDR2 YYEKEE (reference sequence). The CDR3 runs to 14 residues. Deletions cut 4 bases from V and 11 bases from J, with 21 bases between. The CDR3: CASSRTGEPREQYF. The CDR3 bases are TGTGCCAGCAGCCGGACGGGAGAGCCTCGAGAGCAGTACTTC. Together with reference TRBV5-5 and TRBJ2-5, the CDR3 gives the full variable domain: DAGVTQSPTHLIKTRGQQVTLRCSPISGHKSVSWYQQVLGQGPQFIFQYYEKEERGRGNFPDRFSARQFPNYSSELNVNALLLGDSALYLCASSRTGEPREQYFGPGTRLLVL.

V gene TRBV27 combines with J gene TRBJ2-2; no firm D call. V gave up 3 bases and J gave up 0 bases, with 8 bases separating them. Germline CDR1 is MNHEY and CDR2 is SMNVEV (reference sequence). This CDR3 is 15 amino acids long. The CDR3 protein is CASSFTAANTGELFF. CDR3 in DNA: TGTGCCAGCAGTTTTACTGCCGCGAACACCGGGGAGCTGTTTTTT.

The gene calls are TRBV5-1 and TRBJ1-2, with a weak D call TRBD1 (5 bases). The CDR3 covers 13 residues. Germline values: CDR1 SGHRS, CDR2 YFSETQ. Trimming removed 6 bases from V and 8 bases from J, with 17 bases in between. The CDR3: CASTGDLDSGYTF. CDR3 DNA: TGCGCCAGCACGGGGGATTTGGATTCGGGCTACACCTTC.

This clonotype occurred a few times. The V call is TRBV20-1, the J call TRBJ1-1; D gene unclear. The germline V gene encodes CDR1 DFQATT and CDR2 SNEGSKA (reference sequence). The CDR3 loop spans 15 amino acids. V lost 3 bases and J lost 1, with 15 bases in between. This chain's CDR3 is CSASDSGSGNTEAFF. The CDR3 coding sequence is TGCAGTGCTAGTGATTCGGGGAGCGGGAACACTGAAGCTTTCTTT.

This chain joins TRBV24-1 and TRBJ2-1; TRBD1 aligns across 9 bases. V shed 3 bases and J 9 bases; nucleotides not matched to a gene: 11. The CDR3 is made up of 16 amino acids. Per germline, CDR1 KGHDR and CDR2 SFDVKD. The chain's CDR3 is CATSDPSRDRAGEQFF. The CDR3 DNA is TGTGCCACCAGTGATCCGTCCCGGGACAGGGCAGGTGAGCAGTTCTTC.

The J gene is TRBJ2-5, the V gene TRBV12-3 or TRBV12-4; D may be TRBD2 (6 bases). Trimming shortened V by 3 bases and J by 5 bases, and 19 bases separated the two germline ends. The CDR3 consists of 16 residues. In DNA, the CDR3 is TGTGCCAGCAGTTTTTTAGGGGAGGCGGCACCGGAGACCCAGTACTTC. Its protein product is CASSFLGEAAPETQYF.

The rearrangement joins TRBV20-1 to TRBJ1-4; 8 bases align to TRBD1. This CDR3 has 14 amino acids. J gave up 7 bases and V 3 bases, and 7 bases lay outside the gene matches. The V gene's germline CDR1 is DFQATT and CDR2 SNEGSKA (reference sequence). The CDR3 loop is CSARVTGGGEKLFF. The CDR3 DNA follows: TGCAGTGCTAGGGTAACAGGGGGAGGTGAAAAACTGTTTTTT.

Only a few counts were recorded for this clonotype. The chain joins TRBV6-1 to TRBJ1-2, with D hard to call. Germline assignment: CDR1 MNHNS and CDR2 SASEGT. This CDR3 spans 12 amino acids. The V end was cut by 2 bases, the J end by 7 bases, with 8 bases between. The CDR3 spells CASSERGLGYTF. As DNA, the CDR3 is TGTGCCAGCAGTGAACGTGGGCTTGGCTACACCTTC.

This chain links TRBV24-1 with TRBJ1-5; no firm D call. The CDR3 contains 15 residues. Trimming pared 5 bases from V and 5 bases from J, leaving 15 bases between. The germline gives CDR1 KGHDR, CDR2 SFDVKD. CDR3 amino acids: CATSGSRDGDQPQHF. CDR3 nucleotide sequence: TGTGCCACCAGTGGTAGTAGGGATGGGGATCAGCCCCAGCATTTT.